The next 30 T cell receptor beta chains were all read from a single sample in a study of shared clonotypes between healthy human individuals. The assay was immunoSEQ multiplex PCR, and TCRdb's table has in-frame clones only and misses some. The sample shows hundreds of thousands of clones, just over 95% of them seen only once. CD8 cells regarded as naive lacked CD45RO, were positively chosen for CCR7, and omitted terminally differentiated effector memory CD45RA+ cells. What was sequenced was naive CD8+ T cells sorted from blood. Receptors originate from a man in his thirties or forties in good health.

The CDR3 nucleotides read TGTGCCAGCAGCTTTTGGGGTTTGGGGTACGAGCAGTACTTC. Translation: CASSFWGLGYEQYF. This chain uses TRBV13 with TRBJ2-7; D gene unclear. The V gene's germline CDR1 is PRHDT and CDR2 FYEKMQ (reference sequence). This CDR3 contains 14 residues. Trimming cost V 3 bases and J 4 bases, with 13 bases left between them.

This clone was recorded only once. The V and J genes are TRBV6-5 and TRBJ2-7; D not resolved. The CDR3 runs to 13 residues. Germline V gives CDR1 MNHEY, CDR2 SVGAGI. The germline V and J ends were trimmed by 8 bases and 3 bases, with 14 bases remaining between them. The DNA for the CDR3 is TGTGCCAGCCACCGGGCCCCCCTCTACGAGCAGTACTTC. Encoded protein: CASHRAPLYEQYF.

This chain uses TRBV11-2 with TRBJ2-3, with 8 bases aligning to TRBD1. Trimming at V came to 6 bases and at J to 3 bases, leaving 8 bases not matched to a gene. Germline V gene sequence: CDR1 SGHAT, CDR2 FQNNGV. The CDR3 sequence is 15 residues long. CDR3 region: CASSRLDRGTDTQYF. The CDR3 region has the DNA TGTGCCAGCAGTCGATTAGACAGGGGAACAGATACGCAGTATTTT.

The chain uses TRBV11-3 and TRBJ2-7, with 11 nucleotides matching TRBD2. Germline values: CDR1 SGHNT, CDR2 YENEEA. J was trimmed by 6 bases and V by 4 bases; bases with no gene match: 2. This CDR3 is 13 amino acids long. The CDR3 spells CASSSGTSGEQYF. For the CDR3, the DNA is TGTGCCAGCAGCTCCGGGACTAGCGGCGAGCAGTACTTC.

The V call is TRBV19, the J call TRBJ1-1; D unresolved. Trimming took off 7 bases at V and 0 bases at J, with 0 bases between the two ends. This CDR3 is 10 amino acids long. The germline V gene has CDR1 LNHDA and CDR2 SQIVND (reference sequence). The CDR3 DNA reads as TGTGCCAGTATGAACACTGAAGCTTTCTTT. Translated, it gives CASMNTEAFF. Combining the CDR3 with reference TRBV19 and TRBJ1-1 gives the whole variable domain DGGITQSPKYLFRKEGQNVTLSCEQNLNHDAMYWYRQDPGQGLRLIYYSQIVNDFQKGDIAEGYSVSREKKESFPLTVTSAQKNPTAFYLCASMNTEAFFGQGTRLTVV.

V gene TRBV5-6 combines with J gene TRBJ2-5; D may correspond to TRBD1 or TRBD2 (5 bases each). Germline V CDR1 and CDR2: SGHDT, YYEEEE. This CDR3 has 15 amino acids. The ends were cut back, 1 base at V and 0 bases at J, with 10 bases in the middle. The CDR3 DNA reads TGTGCCAGCAGCTTGTGGGGGATATACCAAGAGACCCAGTACTTC. Translated: CASSLWGIYQETQYF. Looking up the rest from reference TRBV5-6 and TRBJ2-5 gives the full variable domain: DAGVTQSPTHLIKTRGQQVTLRCSPKSGHDTVSWYQQALGQGPQFIFQYYEEEERQRGNFPDRFSGHQFPNYSSELNVNALLLGDSALYLCASSLWGIYQETQYFGPGTRLLVL.

This clone appeared a single time. As DNA, the CDR3 is TGCGCCAGCAGCCAATATAGACAGGGAGAAGCTTTCTTT. It translates to CASSQYRQGEAFF. V usage is TRBV5-1 and J usage is TRBJ1-1, with 7 bases that match TRBD1. The CDR3 sequence is 13 residues long. V trimming: 4 bases; J trimming: 8 bases; junction bases outside the gene matches: 8. Germline values: CDR1 SGHRS, CDR2 YFSETQ.

The chain is built from TRBV27 and TRBJ2-1, with 10 bases matching TRBD2. The CDR3 length is 15 residues. CDR1 and CDR2 from the germline V gene are MNHEY and SMNVEV (reference sequence). After removal of 5 bases from V and 4 bases from J, the junction contained 5 bases not matched to a gene. CDR3 sequence: CASSVLAGQYNEQFF. CDR3 sequence (DNA): TGTGCCAGCAGTGTACTAGCGGGGCAATACAATGAGCAGTTCTTC.

The genes are TRBV11-2 and TRBJ1-3, with 10 bases matching TRBD1. Germline V gene lookup returns CDR1 SGHAT and CDR2 FQNNGV. This CDR3 has 18 residues. V shed 6 bases and J 3 bases; nucleotides not matched to a gene: 14. CDR3 residues: CASRRIYPGTGDGNTIYF. The CDR3 DNA is TGTGCCAGCAGAAGGATTTACCCGGGGACAGGGGATGGAAACACCATATATTTT.

The chain links TRBV2 to TRBJ2-1; no reliable D call. V gave up 3 bases and J gave up 4 bases, with 22 bases separating them. The CDR3 covers 18 residues. CDR1 is SNHLY and CDR2 is FYNNEI in the germline V gene. This CDR3 reads CASSDQYAGQFGYNEQFF. CDR3 bases: TGTGCCAGCAGTGATCAATATGCTGGTCAGTTTGGTTACAATGAGCAGTTCTTC. Variable domain in full (rest from reference TRBV2 and TRBJ2-1): EPEVTQTPSHQVTQMGQEVILRCVPISNHLYFYWYRQILGQKVEFLVSFYNNEISEKSEIFDDQFSVERPDGSNFTLKIRSTKLEDSAMYFCASSDQYAGQFGYNEQFFGPGTRLTVL.

This clone was seen once. V gene TRBV28 combines with J gene TRBJ2-2, with a possible D match to TRBD2 (5 bases). The CDR3 runs 15 residues. Germline V CDR1 and CDR2: MDHEN, SYDVKM. Deletions cut 7 bases from V and 3 bases from J, with 15 bases between. Written as DNA, the CDR3 is TGTGCCAGCAACGGGGTTCGGGAATACACCGGGGAGCTGTTTTTT. Its translation: CASNGVREYTGELFF.

J is TRBJ1-1 and V is TRBV11-2, with TRBD1 matching over 10 bases. CDR1 is SGHAT and CDR2 is FQNNGV in the germline V gene. V trimming: 5 bases; J trimming: 4 bases; junction bases outside the gene matches: 7. The CDR3 contains 15 residues. The CDR3 region is CASSAPDRGLTEAFF. In nucleotides, the CDR3 is TGTGCCAGCAGCGCGCCCGACAGGGGGCTCACTGAAGCTTTCTTT.

The rearrangement joins TRBV7-9 to TRBJ2-7; D possibly corresponds to TRBD2 (5 bases). This CDR3 has 14 amino acids. Germline V gene lookup returns CDR1 SEHNR and CDR2 FQNEAQ (reference sequence). The germline V and J ends were trimmed by 7 bases and 2 bases, with 15 bases remaining between them. The CDR3 region is CASTYPGLAYEQYF. DNA for the CDR3: TGTGCCAGCACCTACCCGGGGTTAGCCTACGAGCAGTACTTC.

In this sample, this clone turned up once. The genes are TRBV11-3 and TRBJ2-2, with D unresolved. The V gene lost 4 bases and the J gene lost 9 bases, with 12 bases spanning the gap. Per the germline V gene, CDR1 is SGHNT and CDR2 is YENEEA. This CDR3 has 13 residues. CDR3 sequence (DNA): TGTGCCAGCAGCTCTGACACCTTTAGGGAGCTGTTTTTT. This translates into CASSSDTFRELFF.

DNA for the CDR3: TGCAGCGTTCCGAAGGGACGCGGCTATGGCTACACCTTC. This codes for CSVPKGRGYGYTF. The V gene is TRBV29-1, the J gene TRBJ1-2, with D perhaps matching TRBD1 (5 bases). The V end lost 5 bases, the J end lost 4 bases, and 14 bases lay between the germline ends. Looked up from germline, CDR1 is SQVTM and CDR2 is ANQGSEA. This CDR3 contains 13 residues.

V gene TRBV11-3 combines with J gene TRBJ2-2; 9 nucleotides match TRBD2. The germline CDR1 and CDR2 sequences are SGHNT and YENEEA. This CDR3 has 18 amino acids. Germline trimming cut 4 bases from V and 1 base from J; bases unmatched to any gene: 10. CDR3 nucleotide sequence: TGTGCCAGCAGCTCCCAGTGGATAGCGGGAGAGAACACCGGGGAGCTGTTTTTT. This encodes CASSSQWIAGENTGELFF.

The chain couples TRBV11-2 to TRBJ2-2, with TRBD2 matching over 7 bases. Germline V CDR1 and CDR2: SGHAT, FQNNGV. CDR3 length: 19 amino acids. The J segment lost 1 base and the V segment lost 0 bases, leaving 11 bases of the junction unmatched. The CDR3 spells CASSLEPFSGTKNTGELFF. The CDR3 coding sequence is TGTGCCAGCAGCTTAGAACCATTTTCCGGGACTAAGAACACCGGGGAGCTGTTTTTT.

The chain uses TRBV2 and TRBJ2-1, with D possibly being TRBD1 or TRBD2 (5 bases each). V was cut by 9 bases and J by 7 bases, with 22 bases left in between. Germline lookup yields CDR1 SNHLY and CDR2 FYNNEI. CDR3 length: 15 residues. CDR3 region: CASQRTRGIMNEQFF. As DNA, the CDR3 is TGTGCCAGTCAACGGACCCGGGGCATTATGAATGAGCAGTTCTTC.

The rearrangement uses TRBV29-1 and TRBJ2-1, with D hard to call. Trimming left V 4 bases short and J 10 bases short, with 8 bases between. The V gene's germline CDR1 is SQVTM and CDR2 ANQGSEA. The length of the CDR3 is 10 residues. CDR3 bases: TGCAGCGTTGTATATCAAGAGCAGTTCTTC. Its translation is CSVVYQEQFF.

The chain combines TRBV27 with TRBJ2-5, with D possibly being TRBD1 (5 bases). CDR1 is MNHEY and CDR2 is SMNVEV in the germline V gene (reference sequence). V was trimmed by 5 bases and J by 7 bases, leaving 17 bases between them. The CDR3 runs 14 residues. CDR3 DNA: TGTGCCAGCAGTCCACGGACACATCACCGGACCCAGTACTTC. Amino acids: CASSPRTHHRTQYF.

The V and J genes are TRBV19 and TRBJ2-2; D might be TRBD1 (5 bases). CDR1 and CDR2 from the germline V gene are LNHDA and SQIVND (reference sequence). The CDR3 has 12 residues. Trimming removed 11 bases from V and 4 bases from J, with 11 bases in between. CDR3 residues: CAGQGPTGELFF. The CDR3 DNA reads TGTGCCGGGCAGGGCCCCACCGGGGAGCTGTTTTTT. Looking up the rest from reference TRBV19 and TRBJ2-2 gives the full variable domain: DGGITQSPKYLFRKEGQNVTLSCEQNLNHDAMYWYRQDPGQGLRLIYYSQIVNDFQKGDIAEGYSVSREKKESFPLTVTSAQKNPTAFYLCAGQGPTGELFFGEGSRLTVL.

This chain uses TRBV14 with TRBJ2-7; TRBD1 or TRBD2 may be the D gene (6 bases each). V lost 3 bases, J lost 4 bases, and 16 bases lay in between. CDR1 SGHDN and CDR2 FVKESK come from the germline V gene. The CDR3 loop spans 15 amino acids. The DNA of the CDR3 is TGTGCCAGCAGCCAGAGCCGGGGGCACAGTTACGAGCAGTACTTC. Encoded protein: CASSQSRGHSYEQYF.

This clone was detected once. The chain joins TRBV9 to TRBJ1-1, with a possible D match to TRBD1 (6 bases). Germline V lookup: CDR1 SGDLS, CDR2 YYNGEE. Trimming removed 3 bases at V and 4 bases at J, with 10 bases between. The CDR3 has 13 amino acids. CDR3 DNA sequence: TGTGCCAGCAGCGAGGGGGGCAGCACTGAAGCTTTCTTT. It specifies CASSEGGSTEAFF. Full variable domain (missing parts from reference TRBV9 and TRBJ1-1): DSGVTQTPKHLITATGQRVTLRCSPRSGDLSVYWYQQSLDQGLQFLIQYYNGEERAKGNILERFSAQQFPDLHSELNLSSLELGDSALYFCASSEGGSTEAFFGQGTRLTVV.

The chain couples TRBV6-1 to TRBJ2-3, with D maybe TRBD2 (6 bases). Germline V lookup: CDR1 MNHNS, CDR2 SASEGT. The CDR3 covers 15 residues. Trimming cost V 2 bases and J 2 bases, with 11 bases left between them. In DNA, the CDR3 is TGTGCCAGCAGTGAATGGGGGGACTTCACAGATACGCAGTATTTT. Translating it yields CASSEWGDFTDTQYF.

This sequence joins TRBV7-6 and TRBJ2-7, with 7 bases aligning to TRBD1. From germline, CDR1 is SGHVS and CDR2 FNYEAQ. V shed 6 bases and J 6 bases; nucleotides not matched to a gene: 8. CDR3 length: 13 amino acids. This chain's CDR3 is CASRPTGHFEQYF. The CDR3 nucleotides read TGTGCCAGCAGACCGACAGGGCATTTCGAGCAGTACTTC.

The J gene is TRBJ2-7, the V gene TRBV29-1; 8 bases match TRBD2. The CDR3 is made up of 16 amino acids. The V segment lost 8 bases and the J segment 0 bases; nucleotides outside the gene matches: 15. The germline V gene encodes CDR1 SQVTM and CDR2 ANQGSEA. CDR3: CSRKRGGTDSSYEQYF. CDR3 bases: TGCAGCAGAAAACGGGGGGGGACCGACAGCTCCTACGAGCAGTACTTC.

The V call is TRBV7-8, the J call TRBJ2-1; tentatively, D is TRBD1 (6 bases). There are 15 residues in the CDR3. Germline V gene sequence: CDR1 SGHVS, CDR2 FQNEAQ. V lost 6 bases, J lost 6 bases, and 18 bases lay in between. The DNA of the CDR3 is TGTGCCAGCAGAGGTCGGACAGCCCCAGGCAATGAGCAGTTCTTC. Encoded protein: CASRGRTAPGNEQFF. The whole variable domain, remainder taken from reference TRBV7-8 and TRBJ2-1, is GAGVSQSPRYKVAKRGQDVALRCDPISGHVSLFWYQQALGQGPEFLTYFQNEAQLDKSGLPSDRFFAERPEGSVSTLKIQRTQQEDSAVYLCASRGRTAPGNEQFFGPGTRLTVL.

The chain is built from TRBV7-6 and TRBJ1-1; 11 nucleotides agree with TRBD1. V gave up 3 bases and J gave up 0 bases; unmatched junction bases: 12. CDR1 SGHVS and CDR2 FNYEAQ come from the germline V gene. The CDR3 has 19 residues. The DNA of the CDR3 is TGTGCCAGCAGCTTCACCCGGGACAGGGGGTTAGGAATGAACACTGAAGCTTTCTTT. It specifies CASSFTRDRGLGMNTEAFF.

V is TRBV7-2 and J is TRBJ2-6, with unresolved D. This CDR3 is built from 18 residues. V was clipped by 4 bases and J by 5 bases, with 21 bases between them. The germline V gene has CDR1 SGHTA and CDR2 FQGNSA. As DNA, the CDR3 is TGTGCCAGCAGCTCTTTTGGCAGACGACAAAGTCGGGCCAACGTCCTGACTTTC. This codes for CASSSFGRRQSRANVLTF.

This chain joins TRBV7-9 and TRBJ2-2, with D perhaps given as TRBD1 or TRBD2 (5 bases each). V was shortened by 3 bases and J by 5 bases, with 16 bases between the two germline ends. Germline lookup yields CDR1 SEHNR and CDR2 FQNEAQ (reference sequence). The CDR3 extends over 16 amino acids. For the CDR3, the DNA is TGTGCCAGCAGCTTTGCGAGGGTCGAGGGGACCGGGGAGCTGTTTTTT. Encoded protein: CASSFARVEGTGELFF.